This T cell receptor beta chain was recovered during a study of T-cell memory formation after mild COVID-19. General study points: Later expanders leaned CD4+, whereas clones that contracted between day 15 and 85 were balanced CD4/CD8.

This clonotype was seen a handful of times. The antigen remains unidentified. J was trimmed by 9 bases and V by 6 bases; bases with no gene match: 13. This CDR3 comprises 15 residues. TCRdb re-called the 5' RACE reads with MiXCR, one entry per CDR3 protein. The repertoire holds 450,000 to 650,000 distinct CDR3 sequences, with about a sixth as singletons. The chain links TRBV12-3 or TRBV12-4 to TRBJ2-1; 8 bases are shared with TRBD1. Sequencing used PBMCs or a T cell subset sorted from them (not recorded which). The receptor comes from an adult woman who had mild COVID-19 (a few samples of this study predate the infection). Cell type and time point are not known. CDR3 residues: CASRFGQGGISEQFF. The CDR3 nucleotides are TGTGCCAGCAGATTCGGACAGGGCGGAATATCTGAGCAGTTCTTC.